These T cell receptor beta chains were read from a single sample in a study of T cells in Graves' hyperthyroidism and ophthalmopathy. TCRdb recomputed calls from the multiplex PCR reads with MiXCR, one row per CDR3 protein. The sample shows 350,000 to 400,000 distinct CDR3 sequences, about 15% of them seen only once. The sequencing input was blood. These receptor sequences come from a woman in her twenties or thirties with Graves' hyperthyroidism. The CDR3 runs from the conserved cysteine through the conserved F or W. Each record gives: V gene, D gene, J gene, clone size, CDR3 protein, CDR3 DNA. A D gene is named only where the DNA matches it firmly. Some rows have no size entry. The others give once, few or many, or a class for an expanded clone.

V gene: TRBV5-1
D gene: .
J gene: TRBJ2-5
clone size: few
CDR3 protein: CASRGWETQYF
CDR3 DNA: TGCGCCAGCAGGGGATGGGAGACCCAGTACTTC

V gene: TRBV20-1
D gene: .
J gene: TRBJ2-5
clone size: many
CDR3 protein: CSASRGGREKKETQYF
CDR3 DNA: TGCAGTGCCAGTAGAGGGGGGCGGGAGAAGAAAGAGACCCAGTACTTC

V gene: TRBV28
D gene: TRBD1
J gene: TRBJ2-1
clone size: many
CDR3 protein: CASSSTGGLDNEQFF
CDR3 DNA: TGTGCCAGCAGTTCCACAGGGGGTTTGGACAATGAGCAGTTCTTC

V gene: TRBV3-1
D gene: TRBD2
J gene: TRBJ2-3
clone size: many
CDR3 protein: CASSDLAGGPSTDTQYF
CDR3 DNA: TGTGCCAGCAGCGACTTAGCGGGAGGGCCCTCGACAGATACGCAGTATTTT

V gene: TRBV4-1
D gene: TRBD1
J gene: TRBJ2-3
clone size: .
CDR3 protein: CASSQDPGQGASDTQYF
CDR3 DNA: TGCGCCAGCAGCCAAGATCCAGGACAGGGTGCGTCAGATACGCAGTATTTT

V gene: TRBV12-3/TRBV12-4
D gene: .
J gene: TRBJ1-1
clone size: many
CDR3 protein: CASSFNPGTEAFF
CDR3 DNA: TGTGCCAGCAGTTTCAATCCGGGGACTGAAGCTTTCTTT

V gene: TRBV20-1
D gene: TRBD2
J gene: TRBJ2-2
clone size: many
CDR3 protein: CSARPGTSAGELFF
CDR3 DNA: TGCAGTGCTAGACCCGGGACTAGCGCCGGGGAGCTGTTTTTT

V gene: TRBV12-3/TRBV12-4
D gene: TRBD2
J gene: TRBJ2-1
clone size: many
CDR3 protein: CASSSTGTSGRNEQFF
CDR3 DNA: TGTGCCAGCAGTTCCACCGGGACTAGCGGGAGAAATGAGCAGTTCTTC

V gene: TRBV20-1
D gene: TRBD1
J gene: TRBJ1-5
clone size: .
CDR3 protein: CSAHIGQVSNQPQHF
CDR3 DNA: TGCAGTGCCCACATCGGACAGGTTAGCAATCAGCCCCAGCATTTT

V gene: TRBV19
D gene: .
J gene: TRBJ2-1
clone size: .
CDR3 protein: CASSIKQGITYNEQFF
CDR3 DNA: TGTGCCAGTAGTATAAAGCAGGGGATTACATACAATGAGCAGTTCTTC

V gene: TRBV27
D gene: TRBD1
J gene: TRBJ1-4
clone size: .
CDR3 protein: CASSLMAGGEKLFF
CDR3 DNA: TGTGCCAGCAGTTTAATGGCAGGGGGCGAAAAACTGTTTTTT

V gene: TRBV28
D gene: .
J gene: TRBJ2-3
clone size: many
CDR3 protein: CASSPSMSDTQYF
CDR3 DNA: TGTGCCAGCAGCCCGTCGATGTCAGATACGCAGTATTTT

V gene: TRBV30
D gene: TRBD1
J gene: TRBJ1-1
clone size: .
CDR3 protein: CAWSQSHRGRTEAFF
CDR3 DNA: TGTGCCTGGAGTCAATCCCACAGGGGGCGAACTGAAGCTTTCTTT

V gene: TRBV5-4
D gene: .
J gene: TRBJ1-2
clone size: .
CDR3 protein: CASSLVLSGGGYTF
CDR3 DNA: TGTGCCAGCAGCTTGGTTCTGTCCGGCGGTGGCTACACCTTC

V gene: TRBV5-1
D gene: .
J gene: TRBJ2-1
clone size: .
CDR3 protein: CASSLLSGLSGSGNEQFF
CDR3 DNA: TGCGCCAGCAGCTTGCTTAGTGGTTTGTCGGGATCGGGCAATGAGCAGTTCTTC

V gene: TRBV3-1
D gene: .
J gene: TRBJ1-1
clone size: many
CDR3 protein: CASSQTRTMNTEAFF
CDR3 DNA: TGTGCCAGCAGCCAAACTAGGACAATGAACACTGAAGCTTTCTTT

V gene: TRBV27
D gene: .
J gene: TRBJ2-3
clone size: .
CDR3 protein: CASRFQFSDTQYF
CDR3 DNA: TGTGCCAGCAGGTTCCAGTTCTCAGATACGCAGTATTTT

V gene: TRBV24-1
D gene: .
J gene: TRBJ2-3
clone size: .
CDR3 protein: CATSGRGPRTDTQYF
CDR3 DNA: TGTGCCACCAGTGGCCGCGGGCCGCGCACAGATACGCAGTATTTT

V gene: TRBV5-1
D gene: .
J gene: TRBJ2-7
clone size: many
CDR3 protein: CASSLVTGSSYEQYF
CDR3 DNA: TGCGCCAGCAGCTTGGTTACGGGGAGCTCCTACGAGCAGTACTTC

V gene: TRBV3-1
D gene: TRBD2
J gene: TRBJ2-5
clone size: many
CDR3 protein: CASSHRTRGETQYF
CDR3 DNA: TGTGCCAGCAGCCACCGGACTAGAGGGGAGACCCAGTACTTC

V gene: TRBV2
D gene: .
J gene: TRBJ2-1
clone size: many
CDR3 protein: CASSMLGQNHNEQFF
CDR3 DNA: TGTGCCAGCAGCATGCTTGGACAGAACCACAATGAGCAGTTCTTC

V gene: TRBV2
D gene: TRBD1
J gene: TRBJ2-3
clone size: few
CDR3 protein: CASRSDRATDTQYF
CDR3 DNA: TGTGCCAGCAGATCCGACAGGGCAACAGATACGCAGTATTTT

V gene: TRBV20-1
D gene: TRBD2
J gene: TRBJ2-1
clone size: .
CDR3 protein: CSAKAGGSHEQFF
CDR3 DNA: TGCAGCGCCAAAGCGGGAGGCTCCCATGAGCAGTTCTTC

V gene: TRBV7-9
D gene: TRBD2
J gene: TRBJ2-7
clone size: many
CDR3 protein: CASSFASGGPYEQYF
CDR3 DNA: TGTGCCAGCAGCTTTGCTAGCGGGGGGCCCTACGAGCAGTACTTC

V gene: TRBV2
D gene: TRBD2
J gene: TRBJ2-3
clone size: many
CDR3 protein: CASRALAGALADTQYF
CDR3 DNA: TGTGCCAGCAGGGCACTAGCGGGAGCTCTCGCAGATACGCAGTATTTT

V gene: TRBV5-5
D gene: .
J gene: TRBJ2-7
clone size: many
CDR3 protein: CASSLFAYEQYF
CDR3 DNA: TGTGCCAGCAGCTTGTTCGCCTACGAGCAGTACTTC

V gene: TRBV25-1
D gene: TRBD1
J gene: TRBJ2-5
clone size: few
CDR3 protein: CASSEPGTGETQYF
CDR3 DNA: TGTGCCAGCAGTGAACCTGGGACAGGAGAGACCCAGTACTTC

V gene: TRBV20-1
D gene: TRBD2
J gene: TRBJ2-7
clone size: .
CDR3 protein: CSAGGQREDYEQYF
CDR3 DNA: TGCAGTGCTGGGGGTCAGCGGGAGGATTACGAGCAGTACTTC

V gene: TRBV5-1
D gene: TRBD2
J gene: TRBJ2-7
clone size: few
CDR3 protein: CASSYTTGGSSYEQYF
CDR3 DNA: TGCGCCAGCAGCTACACGACGGGAGGAAGCTCCTACGAGCAGTACTTC

V gene: TRBV3-1
D gene: .
J gene: TRBJ2-1
clone size: few
CDR3 protein: CASSQDSAAEQFF
CDR3 DNA: TGTGCCAGCAGCCAAGATTCGGCAGCCGAGCAGTTCTTC